The present TCR beta chain was sequenced within a study of early T cells in non-severe SARS-CoV-2 infection. As for the study in general: Alpha and beta chains were unpaired, from unsorted whole-blood bulk RNA.

TCRdb redid the calling of the 5' RACE reads with MiXCR, one entry per CDR3 protein. The table has around 53,000 distinct CDR3 sequences, 10% to 15% seen once. The sequencing sample was made of whole blood. The sequence came from an adult who was a healthcare worker with PCR-confirmed SARS-CoV-2 infection or an uninfected control (not recorded which).

Written as DNA, the CDR3 is TGTGCCAGCAGCTCGGATACCGGGGATGAAAAACTGTTTTTT. This gives the protein CASSSDTGDEKLFF. The chain carries TRBV12-3 or TRBV12-4 and TRBJ1-4; D is undetermined. This CDR3 is 14 amino acids long. Trimming stripped 6 bases from V and 6 bases from J, with 14 bases between.